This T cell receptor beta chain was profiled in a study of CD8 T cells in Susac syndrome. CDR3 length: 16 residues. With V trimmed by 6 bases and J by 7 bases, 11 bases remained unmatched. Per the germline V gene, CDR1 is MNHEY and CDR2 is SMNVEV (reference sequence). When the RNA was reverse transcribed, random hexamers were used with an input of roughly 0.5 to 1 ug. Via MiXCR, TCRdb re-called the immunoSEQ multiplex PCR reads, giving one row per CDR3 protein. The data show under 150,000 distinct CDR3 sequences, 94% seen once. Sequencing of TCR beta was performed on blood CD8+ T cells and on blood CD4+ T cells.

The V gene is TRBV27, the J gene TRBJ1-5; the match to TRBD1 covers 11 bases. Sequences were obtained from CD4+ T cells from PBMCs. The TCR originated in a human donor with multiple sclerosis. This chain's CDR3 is CASRLTGTGGKQPQHF. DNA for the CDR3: TGTGCCAGCAGACTCACCGGGACAGGGGGGAAGCAGCCCCAGCATTTT.